This T cell receptor beta chain was sequenced in a study of T cell changes during pregnancy in multiple sclerosis. The assay was immunoSEQ multiplex PCR, and TCRdb's table has in-frame clones only and misses some. The profile shows more than 25,000 clones, 91% of them singletons. This clone is a singleton in its sample. Germline V gene data show CDR1 as MNHEY and CDR2 as SVGAGI. The CDR3 consists of 13 residues. V lost 2 bases and J 7 bases, leaving 11 bases between the germline ends. This TCR came from a female donor in good health, enrolled as a control in a pregnancy study. V gene TRBV6-5 combines with J gene TRBJ1-2, with a possible D match to TRBD1 (6 bases). Sequenced material: CD8+ T cells from peripheral blood mononuclear cells, taken in the second trimester of pregnancy. This CDR3 is CASSYGPTGGYTF. The CDR3 DNA sequence: TGTGCCAGCAGTTACGGCCCGACAGGTGGCTACACCTTC.